This T cell receptor (beta chain) derives from a study of early T cells in non-severe SARS-CoV-2 infection. In this sample, this clonotype turned up many times. Unique molecular identifiers were added to individual cDNA molecules. TCRdb reanalysed the 5' RACE reads using MiXCR and keeps one entry per CDR3 protein. The sample records approximately 67,000 distinct CDR3 sequences, 9.1% being singletons. Germline V gene data show CDR1 as SGHAT and CDR2 as FQNNGV. V gave up 4 bases and J gave up 3 bases, with 19 bases separating them. This CDR3 comprises 17 residues. The chain combines TRBV11-2 with TRBJ2-1, with D possibly matching TRBD1 (6 bases). The receptor was isolated from an adult who was a healthcare worker with PCR-confirmed SARS-CoV-2 infection or an uninfected control (not recorded which). The sequenced material came from whole blood. This CDR3 reads CASSSSPDRWDYNEQFF. The CDR3 DNA is TGTGCCAGCAGCTCATCACCCGACAGGTGGGACTACAATGAGCAGTTCTTC. The full variable domain, completed using reference TRBV11-2 and TRBJ2-1, is EAGVAQSPRYKIIEKRQSVAFWCNPISGHATLYWYQQILGQGPKLLIQFQNNGVVDDSQLPKDRFSAERLKGVDSTLKIQPAKLEDSAVYLCASSSSPDRWDYNEQFFGPGTRLTVL.